A selection of T cell receptor beta chains follows, all from one sample in a study of response to subunit inactivated influenza vaccine. TCRdb re-called the RT-PCR reads through MiXCR, storing one row per CDR3 protein. This table has about 700,000 distinct CDR3 sequences, approximately 14% appearing once. The starting material was PBMCs from blood, obtained approximately 15 days before vaccination. The receptor set was obtained from a man aged 50 to 59 who received an inactivated influenza vaccine. CDR3s include the opening cysteine and the closing phenylalanine or tryptophan. D genes are given only for firm matches. Part of the rows lack a size; the others show once, few, many or a class for expanded clones.

>TRBJ2-1|TRBV5-6|many|TRBD2
TGTGCCAGCAGCTCCGGACTAGCGGGGTCCTTTGAGCAGTTCTTC
CASSSGLAGSFEQFF
>TRBJ2-3|TRBV7-9|.|TRBD2
TGTGCCAGCAGCTTAGGCCCGACTAGCGGGAATACGCAGTATTTT
CASSLGPTSGNTQYF
>TRBJ2-2|TRBV7-6|.|.
TGTGCCAGCAGCTTTACCACTGACACCGGGGAGCTGTTTTTT
CASSFTTDTGELFF
>TRBJ2-1|TRBV5-1|many|.
TGCGCCAGCAGCTTGTTGGTGGGAGTGCGCAATGAGCAGTTCTTC
CASSLLVGVRNEQFF
>TRBJ2-2|TRBV6-5|few|.
TGTGCCAGCAGCCCGCCGGTCGGGGAGCTGTTTTTT
CASSPPVGELFF
>TRBJ2-1|TRBV7-9|many|TRBD2
TGTGCCAGCAGCCTAGTGATTTTCCCTAGCGGGTACAATGAGCAGTTCTTC
CASSLVIFPSGYNEQFF
>TRBJ2-5|TRBV28|.|.
TGTGCCAGCAGTTTTGAAGGGGGGAGTGGCGAGACCCAGTACTTC
CASSFEGGSGETQYF
>TRBJ2-5|TRBV4-1|.|.
TGCGCCAGCAGCCAAGATGGGACAAGACAAGAGACCCAGTACTTC
CASSQDGTRQETQYF
>TRBJ2-2|TRBV27|many|.
TGTGCCAGCAGTTTAATGGCAGGGGCGGCCGGGGAGCTGTTTTTT
CASSLMAGAAGELFF
>TRBJ2-5|TRBV25-1|.|TRBD1
TGTGCCAGCAGAACAGGGGCCCGGGCCCAGTACTTC
CASRTGARAQYF
>TRBJ2-4|TRBV7-9|few|.
TGTGCCAGCAGCTCACCGTTAAGGAAAAACATTCAGTACTTC
CASSSPLRKNIQYF
>TRBJ2-5|TRBV4-3|.|TRBD1
TGCGCCAGCAGCCGACAGGGACAGGGAGGAGAGACCCAGTACTTC
CASSRQGQGGETQYF
>TRBJ2-3|TRBV12-3/TRBV12-4|few|.
TGTGCCAGCAGGCGAGGCCCAGATACGCAGTATTTT
CASRRGPDTQYF
>TRBJ2-7|TRBV7-2|few|TRBD1
TGTGCCAGCAGCAAATACAGGGGCGCTGACTACGAGCAGTACTTC
CASSKYRGADYEQYF
>TRBJ2-1|TRBV15|.|TRBD1
TGTGCCACCAGGAGGGGACAGGGGGTGTGGAATGAGCAGTTCTTC
CATRRGQGVWNEQFF
>TRBJ2-3|TRBV12-3/TRBV12-4|.|.
TGTGCCAGCAGCCCCTTGCGGGGAGGCACAGATACGCAGTATTTT
CASSPLRGGTDTQYF
>TRBJ2-7|TRBV10-3|few|TRBD1
TGTGCCATCAGTGAGTCGACGGGACAGATCACGGGCGAGCAGTACTTC
CAISESTGQITGEQYF
>TRBJ2-7|TRBV5-6|.|.
TGTGCCAGCAGCTTGGTGACAGGGAGGGCCTACGAGCAGTACTTC
CASSLVTGRAYEQYF
>TRBJ2-1|TRBV2|once|TRBD2
TGTGCCAGCAGAAGTTCTAGCGGATTCTACAATGAGCAGTTCTTC
CASRSSSGFYNEQFF
>TRBJ2-3|TRBV11-2|many|TRBD1
TGTGCCAGCAGACCGACAGGGTTCACAGATACGCAGTATTTT
CASRPTGFTDTQYF
>TRBJ2-1|TRBV6-5|.|TRBD1
TGTGCCAGCAGTTACTTTACAGGGGGCTTTGAGCAGTTCTTC
CASSYFTGGFEQFF
>TRBJ2-7|TRBV7-2|.|TRBD2
TGTGCCAGCAGCTTAGAAGCGGGAGTATACGAGCAGTACTTC
CASSLEAGVYEQYF
>TRBJ2-3|TRBV2|.|TRBD2
TGTGCCAGCAGTGAGGAGGGAGGGACAGATACGCAGTATTTT
CASSEEGGTDTQYF
>TRBJ1-4|TRBV5-1|many|.
TGCGCCAGCAGCTTGGGGCCGGGGGTCGGTGAAAAACTGTTTTTT
CASSLGPGVGEKLFF
>TRBJ2-7|TRBV5-6|few|TRBD1
TGTGCCAGCAGCATACAGGGGGTGAGGTCCTACGAGCAGTACTTC
CASSIQGVRSYEQYF
>TRBJ1-4|TRBV20-1|.|.
TGCAGTGCTAGGAAGGATGGGGGGGGTGAAAAACTGTTTTTT
CSARKDGGGEKLFF
>TRBJ2-3|TRBV28|.|.
TGTGCCAGCAGCTATATCAGACAAGGAGCGCAGTATTTT
CASSYIRQGAQYF
>TRBJ1-2|TRBV29-1|few|TRBD1
TGCAGCGTTAGGGGGACAGCAGGCTATGGCTACACCTTC
CSVRGTAGYGYTF
>TRBJ1-5|TRBV7-9|many|.
TGTGCCAGCACCTCAGGGTATCAGCCCCAGCATTTT
CASTSGYQPQHF
>TRBJ2-2|TRBV28|.|.
TGTGCCAGCAGTTTTATTCGCAGGGTTCCCGGGGAGCTGTTTTTT
CASSFIRRVPGELFF
>TRBJ2-7|TRBV6-6|.|TRBD2
TGTGCCTCGGGGGGTTGGAAGTACGAGCAGTACTTC
CASGGWKYEQYF
>TRBJ2-7|TRBV2|few|.
TGTGCCAGCAGGCGGACAATCGACGAGCAGTACTTC
CASRRTIDEQYF
>TRBJ1-2|TRBV29-1|few|.
TGCAGCGTTCGGGCTCTTCACCATGGCTACACCTTC
CSVRALHHGYTF
>TRBJ2-5|TRBV27|few|TRBD1
TGTGCCAGCAGTTTAGGACAGGGCGATCGAGAGACCCAGTACTTC
CASSLGQGDRETQYF
>TRBJ1-4|TRBV5-6|few|.
TGTGCCAGCAGCTTGGCCGGTACAGGGCGTTTGAAACTGTTTTTT
CASSLAGTGRLKLFF
>TRBJ2-1|TRBV28|.|TRBD1
TGTGCCAGCAGTCAGAGGACAGGCGGGCAGTTCTTC
CASSQRTGGQFF